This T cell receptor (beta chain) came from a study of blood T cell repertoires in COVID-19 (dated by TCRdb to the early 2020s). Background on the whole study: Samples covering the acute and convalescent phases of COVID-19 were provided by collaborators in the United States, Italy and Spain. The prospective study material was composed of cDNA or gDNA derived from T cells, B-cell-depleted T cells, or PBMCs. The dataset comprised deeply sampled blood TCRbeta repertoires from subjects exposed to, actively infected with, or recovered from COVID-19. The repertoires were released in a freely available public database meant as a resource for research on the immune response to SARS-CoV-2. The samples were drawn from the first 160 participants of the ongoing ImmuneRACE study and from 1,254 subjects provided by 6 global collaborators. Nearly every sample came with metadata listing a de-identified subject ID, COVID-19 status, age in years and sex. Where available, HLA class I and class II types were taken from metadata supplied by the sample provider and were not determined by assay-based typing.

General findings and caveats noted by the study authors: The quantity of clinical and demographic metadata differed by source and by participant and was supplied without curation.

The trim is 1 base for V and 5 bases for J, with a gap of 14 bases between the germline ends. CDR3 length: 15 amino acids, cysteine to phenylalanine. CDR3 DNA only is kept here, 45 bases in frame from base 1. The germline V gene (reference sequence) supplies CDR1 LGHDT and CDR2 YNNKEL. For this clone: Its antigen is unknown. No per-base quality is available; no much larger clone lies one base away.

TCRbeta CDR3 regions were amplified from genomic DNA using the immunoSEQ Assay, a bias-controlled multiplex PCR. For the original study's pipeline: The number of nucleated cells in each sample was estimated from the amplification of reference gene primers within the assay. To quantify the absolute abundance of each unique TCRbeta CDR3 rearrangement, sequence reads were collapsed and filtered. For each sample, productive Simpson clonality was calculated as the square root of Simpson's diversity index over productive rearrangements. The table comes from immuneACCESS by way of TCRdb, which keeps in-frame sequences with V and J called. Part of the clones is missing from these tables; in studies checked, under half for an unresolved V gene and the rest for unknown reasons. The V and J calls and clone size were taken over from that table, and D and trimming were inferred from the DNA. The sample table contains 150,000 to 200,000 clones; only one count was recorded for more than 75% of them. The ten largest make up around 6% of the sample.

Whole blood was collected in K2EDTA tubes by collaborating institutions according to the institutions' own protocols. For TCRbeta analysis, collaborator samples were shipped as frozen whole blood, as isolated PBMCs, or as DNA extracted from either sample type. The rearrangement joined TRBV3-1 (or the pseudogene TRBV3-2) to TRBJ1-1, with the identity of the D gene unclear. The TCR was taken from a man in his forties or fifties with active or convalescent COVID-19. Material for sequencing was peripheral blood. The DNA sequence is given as TGTGCCAGCAGCCAAGTTCAGACTTTGCCGACTGAAGCTTTCTTT. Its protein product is CASSQVQTLPTEAFF.